One TCR beta chain is described in this entry. No antigen is known for it. Germline is not matched at one junction end, which may reflect a read error. The data originate from a study of CD8+ T cells in alopecia areata. Overall study context: Treated individuals took tofacitinib by mouth, 5 to 10 mg twice daily. Study-level points and caveats: Compared with normal scalp, lesional scalp had higher clonality and more expanded CD8+ clones.

After isolation, RNA underwent reverse transcription to generate cDNA as the sequencing template. Clones were sequenced by immunoSEQ multiplex PCR, and TCRdb holds only the in-frame ones, with some missing. The table records approximately 150,000 clones, 45% to 60% of them present only once. This TCR was recovered from a human donor with alopecia areata. Specimen: CD4+ T cells sorted from blood.

In DNA, the CDR3 is TGCAGCGTTGGAGCTGGGGTCCGCCCCCATTTT. It codes for CSVGAGVRPHF. This chain uses TRBV29-1 with TRBJ2-3; no clear D. Germline V gene sequence: CDR1 SQVTM, CDR2 ANQGSEA. The CDR3 totals 11 residues.